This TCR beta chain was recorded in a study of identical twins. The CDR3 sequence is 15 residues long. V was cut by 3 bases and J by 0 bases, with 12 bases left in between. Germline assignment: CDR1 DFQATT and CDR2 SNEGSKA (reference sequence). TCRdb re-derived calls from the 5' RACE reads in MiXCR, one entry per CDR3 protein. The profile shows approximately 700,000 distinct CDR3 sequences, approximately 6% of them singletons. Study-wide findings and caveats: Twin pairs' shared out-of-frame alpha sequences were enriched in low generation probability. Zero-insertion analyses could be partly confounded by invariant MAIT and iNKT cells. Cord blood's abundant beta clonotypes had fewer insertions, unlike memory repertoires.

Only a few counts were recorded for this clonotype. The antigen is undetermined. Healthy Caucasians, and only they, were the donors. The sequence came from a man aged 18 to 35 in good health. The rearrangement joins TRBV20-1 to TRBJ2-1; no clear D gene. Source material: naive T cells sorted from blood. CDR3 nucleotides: TGCAGTGCTAGTATGATGAAGTCCTCCTACAATGAGCAGTTCTTC. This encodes CSASMMKSSYNEQFF.